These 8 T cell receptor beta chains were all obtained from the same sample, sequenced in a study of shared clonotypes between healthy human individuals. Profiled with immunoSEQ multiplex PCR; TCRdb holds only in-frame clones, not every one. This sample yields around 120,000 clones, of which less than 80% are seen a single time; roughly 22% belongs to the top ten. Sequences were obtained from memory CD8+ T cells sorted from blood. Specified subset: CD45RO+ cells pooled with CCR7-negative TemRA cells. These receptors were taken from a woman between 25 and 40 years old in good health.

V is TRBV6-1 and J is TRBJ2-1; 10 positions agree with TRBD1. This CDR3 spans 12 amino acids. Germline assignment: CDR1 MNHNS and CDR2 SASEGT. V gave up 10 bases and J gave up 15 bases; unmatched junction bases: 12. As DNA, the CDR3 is TGTGCCACTCCGGGACAGGGGTTCCAGCCGTTCTTC. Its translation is CATPGQGFQPFF.

The CDR3 is CASNPTGGENNEQFF. Written as DNA, the CDR3 is TGTGCCAGCAACCCGACAGGGGGAGAGAACAATGAGCAGTTCTTC. The chain employs TRBV6-4 and TRBJ2-1, with 9 bases lining up with TRBD1. The J segment lost 5 bases and the V segment lost 7 bases, leaving 9 bases of the junction unmatched. The CDR3 sequence is 15 residues long. The germline V gene encodes CDR1 MRHNA and CDR2 SNTAGT.

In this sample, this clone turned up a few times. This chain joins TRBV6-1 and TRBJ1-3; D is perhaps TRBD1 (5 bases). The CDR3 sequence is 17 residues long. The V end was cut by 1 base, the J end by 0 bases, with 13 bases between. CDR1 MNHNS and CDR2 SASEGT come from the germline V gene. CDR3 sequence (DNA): TGTGCCAGCAGTGAAGTTTGGTGGGGCCTCTCTGGAAACACCATATATTTT. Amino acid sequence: CASSEVWWGLSGNTIYF.

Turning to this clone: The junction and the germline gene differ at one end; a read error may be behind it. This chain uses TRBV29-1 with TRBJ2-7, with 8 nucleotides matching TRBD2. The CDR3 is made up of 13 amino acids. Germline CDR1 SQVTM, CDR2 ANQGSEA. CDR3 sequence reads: CSVEAGESYEQYF. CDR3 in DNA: TGCAGCGTCGAAGCGGGAGAGTCCTACGAGCAGTACTTC.

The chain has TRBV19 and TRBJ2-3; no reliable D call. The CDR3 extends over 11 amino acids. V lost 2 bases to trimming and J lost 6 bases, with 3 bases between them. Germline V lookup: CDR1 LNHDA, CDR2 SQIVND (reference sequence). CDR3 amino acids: CASSIFDTQYF. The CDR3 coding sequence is TGTGCCAGTAGTATATTCGATACGCAGTATTTT.

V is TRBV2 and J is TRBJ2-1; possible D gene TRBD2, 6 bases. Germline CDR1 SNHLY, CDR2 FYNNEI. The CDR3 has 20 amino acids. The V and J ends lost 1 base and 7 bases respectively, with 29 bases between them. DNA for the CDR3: TGTGCCAGCAGTGAAGTTTCTCAGGTAGCCGGAGGGCCTTGGTTAAATGAGCAGTTCTTC. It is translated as CASSEVSQVAGGPWLNEQFF.

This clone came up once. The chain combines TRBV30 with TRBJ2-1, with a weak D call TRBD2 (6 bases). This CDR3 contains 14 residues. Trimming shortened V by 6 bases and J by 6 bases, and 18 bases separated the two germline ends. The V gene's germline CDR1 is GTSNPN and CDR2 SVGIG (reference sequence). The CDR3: CACEGGTWLNEQFF. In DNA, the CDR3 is TGTGCCTGTGAGGGCGGGACCTGGCTCAATGAGCAGTTCTTC.

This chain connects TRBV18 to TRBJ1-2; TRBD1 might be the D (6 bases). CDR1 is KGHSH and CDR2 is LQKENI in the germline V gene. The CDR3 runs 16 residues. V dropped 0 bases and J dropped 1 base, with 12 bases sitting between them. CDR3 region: CASSPPLDSVNYGYTF. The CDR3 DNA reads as TGTGCCAGCTCACCACCGTTGGACAGCGTTAACTATGGCTACACCTTC.